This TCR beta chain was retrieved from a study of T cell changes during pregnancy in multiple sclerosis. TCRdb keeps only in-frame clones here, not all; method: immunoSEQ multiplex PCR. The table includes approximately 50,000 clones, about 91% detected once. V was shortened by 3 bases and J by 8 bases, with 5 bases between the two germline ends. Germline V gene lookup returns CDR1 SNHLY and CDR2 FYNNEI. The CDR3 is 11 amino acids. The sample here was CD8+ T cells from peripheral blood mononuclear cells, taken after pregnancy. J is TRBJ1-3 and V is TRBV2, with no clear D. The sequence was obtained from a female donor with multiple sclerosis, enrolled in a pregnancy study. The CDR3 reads CASSEEDTIYF. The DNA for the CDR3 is TGTGCCAGCAGTGAGGAGGACACCATATATTTT.